This TCR beta chain comes out of a study of cytomegalovirus exposure and HLA in healthy donors. Study-level background: A previous analysis identified 95 million to 140 million unique TCR beta sequences derived from around 180 million T cells. HLA-typed donors contributed some 85 million unique TCRs, which were held in an early data release. Study-wide results and caveats: Sequencing had likely introduced a cluster of highly shared sequence variants as an artifact. Among immune exposure information, only CMV serostatus was available.

The V end lost 0 bases, the J end lost 2 bases, and 15 bases lay between the germline ends. The germline V gene encodes CDR1 SGHRS and CDR2 YFSETQ. The CDR3 spans 18 residues. Amplification used 60 Vbeta primers and 13 Jbeta primers. Repertoires were generated with immunoSEQ multiplex PCR, while TCRdb's copy carries only in-frame clones and drops some. The sample includes under 40,000 clones, roughly 79% of them seen just once. As concerns this clone: Its antigen is still unknown.

Material: PBMCs. This receptor was obtained from a woman in her 40s in good health and CMV-seronegative. The gene calls are TRBV5-1 and TRBJ2-6, with D possibly TRBD1 on 5 matching bases. The CDR3 is CASSLGSGIVTGANVLTF. CDR3 DNA: TGCGCCAGCAGCTTGGGGTCAGGGATTGTAACTGGGGCCAACGTCCTGACTTTC.